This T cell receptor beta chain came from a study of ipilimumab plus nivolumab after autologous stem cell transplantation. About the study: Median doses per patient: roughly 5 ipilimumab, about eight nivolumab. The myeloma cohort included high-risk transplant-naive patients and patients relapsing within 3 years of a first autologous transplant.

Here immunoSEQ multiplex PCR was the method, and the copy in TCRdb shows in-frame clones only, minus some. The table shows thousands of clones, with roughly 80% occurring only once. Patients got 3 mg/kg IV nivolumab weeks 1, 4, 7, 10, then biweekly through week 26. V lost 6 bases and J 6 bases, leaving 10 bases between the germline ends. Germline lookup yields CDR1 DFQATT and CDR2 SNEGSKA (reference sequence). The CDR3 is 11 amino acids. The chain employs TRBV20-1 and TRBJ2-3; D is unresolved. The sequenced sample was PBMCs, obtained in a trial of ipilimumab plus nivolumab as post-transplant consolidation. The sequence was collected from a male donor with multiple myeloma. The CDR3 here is CSAPVGDTQYF. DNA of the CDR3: TGCAGTGCGCCGGTCGGGGATACGCAGTATTTT.